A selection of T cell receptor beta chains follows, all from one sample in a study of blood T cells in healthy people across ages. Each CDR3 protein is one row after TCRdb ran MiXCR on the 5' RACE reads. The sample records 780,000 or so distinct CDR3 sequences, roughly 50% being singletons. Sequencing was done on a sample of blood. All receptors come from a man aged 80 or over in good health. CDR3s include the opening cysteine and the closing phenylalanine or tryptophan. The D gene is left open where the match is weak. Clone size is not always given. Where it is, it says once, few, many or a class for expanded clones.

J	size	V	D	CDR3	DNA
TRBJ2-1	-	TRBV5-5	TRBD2	CASSTLAGTGLYNEQFF	TGTGCCAGCAGCACCTTAGCGGGAACGGGGCTATACAATGAGCAGTTCTTC
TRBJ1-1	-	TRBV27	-	CASSLVQGSRSEAFF	TGTGCCAGCAGTTTAGTGCAGGGATCAAGGTCTGAAGCTTTCTTT
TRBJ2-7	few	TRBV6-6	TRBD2	CASSPRTSGRSDYEQYF	TGTGCCAGCAGTCCACGGACTAGCGGGAGGTCAGACTACGAGCAGTACTTC
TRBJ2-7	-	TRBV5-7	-	CASTGRGYEQYF	TGTGCCAGCACCGGTCGGGGCTACGAGCAGTACTTC
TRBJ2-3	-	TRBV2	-	CASSEWLAPDTQYF	TGTGCCAGCAGTGAGTGGTTAGCCCCAGATACGCAGTATTTT
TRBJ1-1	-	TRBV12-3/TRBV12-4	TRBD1	CASSLAGTGGTEAFF	TGTGCCAGCAGTCTGGCAGGGACAGGGGGCACTGAAGCTTTCTTT
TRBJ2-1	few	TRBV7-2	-	CASSLVSGTLYNEQFF	TGTGCCAGCAGCTTAGTCTCGGGGACGTTATACAATGAGCAGTTCTTC
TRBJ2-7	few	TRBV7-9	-	CASSLGPGREYF	TGTGCCAGCAGCTTAGGACCGGGGCGTGAGTACTTC
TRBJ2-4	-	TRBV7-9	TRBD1	CASSLDGQGKNIQYF	TGTGCCAGCAGCTTAGACGGACAGGGAAAAAACATTCAGTACTTC
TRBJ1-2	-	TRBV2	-	CASSAGVWDGYTF	TGTGCCAGCAGTGCAGGGGTCTGGGATGGCTACACCTTC
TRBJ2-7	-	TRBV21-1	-	CASSPPREWSADEQYF	TGTGCCAGCAGCCCCCCCCGGGAATGGAGCGCAGACGAGCAGTACTTC
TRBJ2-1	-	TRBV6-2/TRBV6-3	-	CASSYVGEIGEQFF	TGTGCCAGCAGTTACGTAGGAGAAATCGGCGAGCAGTTCTTC
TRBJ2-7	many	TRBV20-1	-	CSASRDGSYEQYF	TGCAGTGCTAGTCGGGACGGTTCCTACGAGCAGTACTTC
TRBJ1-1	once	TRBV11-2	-	CASSRDRLNTEAFF	TGTGCCAGCAGTCGCGACCGACTGAACACTGAAGCTTTCTTT
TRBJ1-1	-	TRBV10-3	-	CAISRGVQNTEAFF	TGTGCCATCAGTCGAGGAGTGCAGAACACTGAAGCTTTCTTT
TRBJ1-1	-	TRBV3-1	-	CASSQSVGSNTEAFF	TGTGCCAGCAGCCAAAGTGTAGGGTCGAACACTGAAGCTTTCTTT
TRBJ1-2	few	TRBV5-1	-	CASSRSMGDPNYGYTF	TGCGCCAGCAGCCGAAGCATGGGGGATCCTAACTATGGCTACACCTTC
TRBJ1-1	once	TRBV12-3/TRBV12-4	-	CASSWGGAGTEAFF	TGTGCCAGCAGCTGGGGAGGGGCAGGCACTGAAGCTTTCTTT
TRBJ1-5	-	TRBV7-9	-	CASSAMGGVNNQPQHF	TGTGCCAGCAGCGCTATGGGGGGGGTTAACAATCAGCCCCAGCATTTT
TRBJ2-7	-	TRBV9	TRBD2	CASSPRGSGRYEQYF	TGTGCCAGCAGCCCTCGGGGGAGCGGGAGATACGAGCAGTACTTC
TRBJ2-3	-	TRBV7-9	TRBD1	CASSLLGGDPDTQYF	TGTGCCAGCAGCTTACTAGGGGGCGACCCAGATACGCAGTATTTT
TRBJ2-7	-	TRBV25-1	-	CASNGGGNFNEQYF	TGTGCCAGCAACGGAGGGGGGAACTTTAACGAGCAGTACTTC
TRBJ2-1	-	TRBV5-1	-	CASSLDPQSSYNEQFF	TGCGCCAGCAGCTTGGACCCACAGAGCTCCTACAATGAGCAGTTCTTC
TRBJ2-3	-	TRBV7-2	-	CASSARLVLSDRYAYF	TGTGCCAGCAGCGCCCGACTAGTCCTTAGCGACAGATACGCGTATTTT
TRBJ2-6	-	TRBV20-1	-	CSASLGANVLTF	TGCAGTGCTAGTCTCGGGGCCAACGTCCTGACTTTC
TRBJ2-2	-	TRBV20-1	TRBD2	CSARQGLGRNGELFF	TGCAGTGCTAGACAGGGACTAGGCCGGAACGGGGAGCTGTTTTTT
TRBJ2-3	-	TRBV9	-	CASSVASRADTQYF	TGTGCCAGCAGCGTAGCTTCCCGGGCAGATACGCAGTATTTT
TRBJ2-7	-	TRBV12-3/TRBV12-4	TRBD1	CASSRDRGHEQYF	TGTGCCAGCAGCCGGGACAGGGGCCACGAGCAGTACTTC
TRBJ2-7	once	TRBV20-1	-	CSARVPGQSYEQYF	TGCAGTGCTAGAGTCCCCGGACAGAGCTACGAGCAGTACTTC
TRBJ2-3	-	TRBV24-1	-	CATSDQATADTQYF	TGTGCCACCAGTGATCAGGCCACGGCGGATACGCAGTATTTT
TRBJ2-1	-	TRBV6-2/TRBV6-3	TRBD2	CASRSGTSDILSYNEQFF	TGTGCCAGCAGATCCGGGACTAGCGATATACTCTCCTACAATGAGCAGTTCTTC
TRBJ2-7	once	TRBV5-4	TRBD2	CASSPERDQGEQYF	TGTGCCAGCAGCCCCGAGCGGGACCAAGGGGAGCAGTACTTC
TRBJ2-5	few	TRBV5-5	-	CASSKGPQSYQETQYF	TGTGCCAGCAGCAAGGGACCCCAATCATATCAAGAGACCCAGTACTTC
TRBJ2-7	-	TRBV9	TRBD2	CASSPGGTSGSEQYF	TGTGCCAGCAGCCCCGGGGGTACTAGCGGGAGCGAGCAGTACTTC
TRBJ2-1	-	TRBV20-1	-	CSAAGLRTSYNEQFF	TGCAGTGCTGCAGGGCTTCGAACGTCCTACAATGAGCAGTTCTTC
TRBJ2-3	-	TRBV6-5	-	CAISPGAEDRYAYF	TGTGCCATCAGCCCCGGGGCTGAGGACAGATACGCGTATTTT
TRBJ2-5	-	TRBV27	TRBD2	CASRLAGLGETQYF	TGTGCCAGCAGGCTAGCGGGATTGGGAGAGACCCAGTACTTC
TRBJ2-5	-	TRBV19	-	CASSMSQGRETQYF	TGTGCCAGTAGTATGAGCCAGGGTCGAGAGACCCAGTACTTC
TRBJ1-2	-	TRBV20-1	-	CSARDRTGKDYGYTF	TGCAGTGCTAGAGATAGGACGGGCAAGGACTATGGCTACACCTTC
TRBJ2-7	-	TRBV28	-	CASSPPGNSYGQYF	TGTGCCAGCAGTCCCCCGGGCAACTCCTACGGGCAGTACTTC